This T cell receptor beta chain was sequenced for a study of blood T cell repertoires in COVID-19. Per the germline V gene, CDR1 is MDHEN and CDR2 is SYDVKM. There are 15 residues in the CDR3. With 4 bases clipped from V and 0 bases from J, the junction kept 5 bases outside the gene matches. Original analysis: Amplification with reference gene primers provided the estimates of nucleated cell counts. Profiled with immunoSEQ multiplex PCR; TCRdb holds only in-frame clones, not every one. V and J calls and clone size follow that table, whereas D and trimming were derived from the DNA. The sample yields 90,000 to 130,000 clones, around 83% seen once.

The origin of this receptor is a woman in her 70s with acute or convalescent COVID-19. This rearrangement joins TRBV28 to TRBJ2-7; 8 bases map to TRBD2. Sequenced material: peripheral blood. The CDR3 bases are TGTGCCAGCAGTTATAGCGGGGTGAGCTCCTACGAGCAGTACTTC. Translated: CASSYSGVSSYEQYF.